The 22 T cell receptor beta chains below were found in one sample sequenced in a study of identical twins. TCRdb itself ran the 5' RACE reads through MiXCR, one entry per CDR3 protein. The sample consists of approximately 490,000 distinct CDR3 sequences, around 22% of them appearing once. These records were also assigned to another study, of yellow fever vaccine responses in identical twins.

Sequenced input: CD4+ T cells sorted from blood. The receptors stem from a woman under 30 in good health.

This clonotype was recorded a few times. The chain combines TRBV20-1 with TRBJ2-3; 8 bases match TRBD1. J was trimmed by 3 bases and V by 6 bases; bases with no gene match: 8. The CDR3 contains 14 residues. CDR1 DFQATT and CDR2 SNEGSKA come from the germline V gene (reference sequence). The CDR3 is CSARDRRLTDTQYF. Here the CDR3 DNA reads TGCAGTGCCCGGGACAGGAGACTTACAGATACGCAGTATTTT.

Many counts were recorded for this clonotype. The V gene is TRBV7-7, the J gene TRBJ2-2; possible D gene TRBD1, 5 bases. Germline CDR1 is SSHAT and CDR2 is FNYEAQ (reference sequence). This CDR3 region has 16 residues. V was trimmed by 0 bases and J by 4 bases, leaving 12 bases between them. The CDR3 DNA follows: TGTGCCAGCAGCTTAGCGGCAGGGTCGGCCACCGGGGAGCTGTTTTTT. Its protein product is CASSLAAGSATGELFF. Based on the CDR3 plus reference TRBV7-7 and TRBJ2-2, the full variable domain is GAGVSQSPRYKVTKRGQDVTLRCDPISSHATLYWYQQALGQGPEFLTYFNYEAQPDKSGLPSDRFSAERPEGSISTLTIQRTEQRDSAMYRCASSLAAGSATGELFFGEGSRLTVL.

CDR3 amino acids: CASSSRGVGSYNEQFF. DNA for the CDR3: TGTGCCAGCAGCTCCCGGGGGGTTGGCTCCTACAATGAGCAGTTCTTC. This chain connects TRBV7-9 to TRBJ2-1; 7 bases line up with TRBD2. V lost 4 bases, J lost 0 bases, and 6 bases stayed unmatched. The V gene's germline CDR1 is SEHNR and CDR2 FQNEAQ (reference sequence). The CDR3 is 16 residues long.

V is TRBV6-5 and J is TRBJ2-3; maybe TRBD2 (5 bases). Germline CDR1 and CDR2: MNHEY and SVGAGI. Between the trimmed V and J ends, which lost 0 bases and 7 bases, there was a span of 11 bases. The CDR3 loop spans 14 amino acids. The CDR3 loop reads CASSYSSGKYTQYF. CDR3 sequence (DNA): TGTGCCAGCAGTTACTCAAGCGGCAAATATACGCAGTATTTT.

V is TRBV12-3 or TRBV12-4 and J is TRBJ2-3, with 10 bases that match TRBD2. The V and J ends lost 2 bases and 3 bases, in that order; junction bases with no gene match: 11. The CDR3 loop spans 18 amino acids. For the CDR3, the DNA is TGTGCCAGCAGTTTAATAACTAGCGGGAAGGGGGGGACAGATACGCAGTATTTT. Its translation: CASSLITSGKGGTDTQYF.

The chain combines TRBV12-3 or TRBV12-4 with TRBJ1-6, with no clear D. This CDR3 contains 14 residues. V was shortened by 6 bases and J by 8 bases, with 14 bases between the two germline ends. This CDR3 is CASSPSGWDSPLHF. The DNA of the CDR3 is TGTGCCAGCAGCCCCAGTGGGTGGGATTCACCCCTCCACTTT.

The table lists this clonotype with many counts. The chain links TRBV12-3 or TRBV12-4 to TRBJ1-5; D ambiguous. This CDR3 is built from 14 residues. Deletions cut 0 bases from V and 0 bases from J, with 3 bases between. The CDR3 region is CASSLADSNQPQHF. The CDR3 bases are TGTGCCAGCAGTTTAGCGGATAGCAATCAGCCCCAGCATTTT.

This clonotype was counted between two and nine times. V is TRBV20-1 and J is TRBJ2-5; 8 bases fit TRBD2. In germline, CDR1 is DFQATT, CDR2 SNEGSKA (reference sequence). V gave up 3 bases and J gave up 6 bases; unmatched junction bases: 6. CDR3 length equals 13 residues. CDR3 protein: CSARDEREKTQYF. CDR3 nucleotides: TGCAGTGCTAGGGACGAGCGGGAGAAGACCCAGTACTTC.

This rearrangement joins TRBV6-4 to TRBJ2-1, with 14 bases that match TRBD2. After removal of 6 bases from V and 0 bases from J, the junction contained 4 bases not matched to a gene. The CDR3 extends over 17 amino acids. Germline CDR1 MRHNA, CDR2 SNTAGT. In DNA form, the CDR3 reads TGTGCCAGCAGCAGGACTAGCGGGGGGATCTCCTACAATGAGCAGTTCTTC. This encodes CASSRTSGGISYNEQFF.

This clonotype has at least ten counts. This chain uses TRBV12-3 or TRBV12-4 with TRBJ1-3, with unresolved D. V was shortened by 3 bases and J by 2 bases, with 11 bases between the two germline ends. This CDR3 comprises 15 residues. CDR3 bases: TGTGCCAGCAGTTTGAACTCGGGTACTGGAAACACCATATATTTT. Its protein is CASSLNSGTGNTIYF.

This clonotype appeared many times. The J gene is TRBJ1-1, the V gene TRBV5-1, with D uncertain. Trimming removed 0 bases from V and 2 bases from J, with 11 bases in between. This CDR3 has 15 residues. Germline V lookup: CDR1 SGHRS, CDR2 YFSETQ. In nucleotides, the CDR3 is TGCGCCAGCAGCTTGGAAGGCGGACTTAACACTGAAGCTTTCTTT. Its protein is CASSLEGGLNTEAFF.

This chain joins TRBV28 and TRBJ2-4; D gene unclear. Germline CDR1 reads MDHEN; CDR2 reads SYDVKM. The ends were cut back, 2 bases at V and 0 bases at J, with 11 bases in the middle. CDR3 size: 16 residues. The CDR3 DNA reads TGTGCCAGCAGTTTACCGGTGTCTATAGCCAAAAACATTCAGTACTTC. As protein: CASSLPVSIAKNIQYF.

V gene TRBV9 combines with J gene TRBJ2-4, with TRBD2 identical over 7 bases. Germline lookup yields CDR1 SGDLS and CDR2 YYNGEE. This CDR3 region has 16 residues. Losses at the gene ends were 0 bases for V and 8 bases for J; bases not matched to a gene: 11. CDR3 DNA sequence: TGTGCCAGCAGCGTAGTGGGGCTAGCGGATGGGGACATTCAGTACTTC. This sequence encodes CASSVVGLADGDIQYF.

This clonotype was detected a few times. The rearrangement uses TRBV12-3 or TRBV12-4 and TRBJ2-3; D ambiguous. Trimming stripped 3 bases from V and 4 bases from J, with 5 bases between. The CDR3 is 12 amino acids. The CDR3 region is CASSFIADTQYF. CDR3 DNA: TGTGCCAGCAGTTTTATAGCAGATACGCAGTATTTT.

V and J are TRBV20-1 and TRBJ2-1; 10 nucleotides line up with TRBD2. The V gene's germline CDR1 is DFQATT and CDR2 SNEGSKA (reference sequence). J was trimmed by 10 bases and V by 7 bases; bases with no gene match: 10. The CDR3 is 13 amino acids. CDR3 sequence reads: CSVPRLSGGEQFF. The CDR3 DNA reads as TGCAGTGTCCCCCGACTTAGCGGGGGGGAGCAGTTCTTC.

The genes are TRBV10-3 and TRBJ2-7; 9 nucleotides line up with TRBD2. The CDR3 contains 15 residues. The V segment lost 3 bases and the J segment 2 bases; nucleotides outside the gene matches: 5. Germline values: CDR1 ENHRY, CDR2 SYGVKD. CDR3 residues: CAISDVSGGPYEQYV. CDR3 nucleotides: TGTGCCATCAGTGACGTTAGCGGGGGCCCCTACGAGCAGTACGTC.

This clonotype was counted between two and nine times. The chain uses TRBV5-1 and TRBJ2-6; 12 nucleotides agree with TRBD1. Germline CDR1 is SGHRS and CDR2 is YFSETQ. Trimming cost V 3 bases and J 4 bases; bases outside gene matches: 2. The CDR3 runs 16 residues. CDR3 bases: TGCGCCAGCAGCTGGGACAGGGGGCAAGGGGCCAACGTCCTGACTTTC. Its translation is CASSWDRGQGANVLTF.

The CDR3 region has the DNA TGTGCCAGCAGCTTATGGGGGGCGAACACTGAAGCTTTCTTT. It encodes CASSLWGANTEAFF. The chain has TRBV7-3 and TRBJ1-1, with D maybe TRBD1 (6 bases). Trimming left V 2 bases short and J 1 base short, with 8 bases between. The CDR3 has 14 amino acids. Germline assignment: CDR1 SGHTA and CDR2 FQGTGA.

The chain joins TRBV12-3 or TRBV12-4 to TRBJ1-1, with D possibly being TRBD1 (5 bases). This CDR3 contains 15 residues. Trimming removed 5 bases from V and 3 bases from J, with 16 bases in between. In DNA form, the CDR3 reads TGTGCCAGCAGTAAACTGGGCGGGGGGTACACTGAAGCTTTCTTT. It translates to CASSKLGGGYTEAFF.

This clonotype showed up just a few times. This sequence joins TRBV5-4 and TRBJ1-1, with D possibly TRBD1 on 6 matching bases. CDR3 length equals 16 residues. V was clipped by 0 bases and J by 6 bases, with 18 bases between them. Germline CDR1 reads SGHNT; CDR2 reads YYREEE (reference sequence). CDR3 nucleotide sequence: TGTGCCAGCAGCTTGGAACCGACAGGCGGTTTCGCTGAAGCTTTCTTT. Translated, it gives CASSLEPTGGFAEAFF.

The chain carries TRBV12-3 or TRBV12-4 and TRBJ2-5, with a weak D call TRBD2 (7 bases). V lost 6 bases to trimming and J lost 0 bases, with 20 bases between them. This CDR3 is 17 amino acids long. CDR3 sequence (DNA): TGTGCCAGCAGCTATGGTGGGGCGGGGGCCCACCAAGAGACCCAGTACTTC. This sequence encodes CASSYGGAGAHQETQYF.

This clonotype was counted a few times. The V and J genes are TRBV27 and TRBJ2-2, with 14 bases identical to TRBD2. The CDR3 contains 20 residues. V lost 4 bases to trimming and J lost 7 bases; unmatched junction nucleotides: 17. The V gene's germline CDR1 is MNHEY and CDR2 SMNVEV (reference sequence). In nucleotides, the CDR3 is TGTGCCAGCAGTTCCACTAGATCGGGGACTAGCGGGAGTCGAATCGGGGAGCTGTTTTTT. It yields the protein CASSSTRSGTSGSRIGELFF.